This note documents a single T cell receptor (beta chain) sequence. This receptor's antigen is unknown. It has no much larger one-base neighbor in the sample; base qualities were not kept. The data derive from a study of T-cell reconstitution after alpha-beta-depleted transplantation in children listed by TCRdb under 2016. As for the study more broadly: Using TCR repertoire profiling, the study quantitatively followed how T-cell immune reconstitution unfolded in children after TCRalphabeta/CD19-depleted allogeneic hematopoietic cell transplantation.

The library was built by means of PCR. The listed sequencing device is Illumina HiSeq 2500. TCR library preparation used molecular barcoding, with unique molecular identifiers applied to normalize quantification of the TCRbeta repertoire. Through fastp at Q25 and MiXCR, TCRdb rebuilt clones from the public reads, retaining in-frame beta chains. Merged by CDR3 protein, the rows form single entries marked with the most common genes and DNA. The sample yields around 600,000 distinct CDR3 sequences; approximately 16% were counted once. The ten largest clonotypes hold around 0.96% of the sample. Reading from cysteine to phenylalanine, the CDR3 counts 13 amino acids. Kept here is only the CDR3 DNA, which spans 39 bases and is read in frame from base 1. Looking up the germline V gene yields CDR1 SGHRS and CDR2 YFSETQ. V is shortened by 3 bases, J by 4 bases, and the region joining them spans 7 bases.

The sample consisted of PBMCs from the stem cell graft donor, taken from the stem cell graft. The receptor was isolated from a human donor who donated a stem cell graft to a child with acute myeloid leukemia. The V gene is TRBV5-1 and the J gene is TRBJ2-2; the D segment cannot be called with confidence. CDR3 reads: CASSWESTGELFF. In nucleotide form, the sequence is TGCGCCAGCAGCTGGGAATCCACCGGGGAGCTGTTTTTT.